A selection of T cell receptor beta chains follows, all from one sample in a study of blood T cells in healthy people across ages. TCRdb processed the 5' RACE reads anew with MiXCR; each CDR3 protein has one entry. The sample lists over a million distinct CDR3 sequences, around 55% occurring once. Sample: blood. These receptors came from a man between 18 and 35 years old in good health. CDR3s include the opening cysteine and the closing phenylalanine or tryptophan. The order of the fields is J gene, V gene, CDR3 protein.

>TRBJ2-7|TRBV28
CASSLWNTGGGEQYF
>TRBJ1-1|TRBV29-1
CSVELGDTEAFF
>TRBJ1-5|TRBV6-1
CASSEETGGGQPQHF
>TRBJ2-1|TRBV10-3
CAISERTGSYNEQFF
>TRBJ2-5|TRBV4-3
CASSQVVGSQETQYF
>TRBJ2-7|TRBV29-1
CSVEGPPGYEQYF
>TRBJ2-3|TRBV15
CATSSLAGEPTDTQYF
>TRBJ2-5|TRBV4-2
CASSQPPGETQYF
>TRBJ2-1|TRBV5-8
CASSFGDGQGNEQFF
>TRBJ2-7|TRBV30
CAWSVPGLAAYEQYF
>TRBJ2-3|TRBV5-1
CASSLAKVVGLAADTQYF
>TRBJ1-3|TRBV4-3
CASSQVLFSGNTIYF
>TRBJ2-2|TRBV7-2
CASSLRQGQNTGELFF
>TRBJ2-1|TRBV29-1
CSVINPGNEQFF
>TRBJ2-1|TRBV10-1
CASSDSGGGVSYNEQFF
>TRBJ1-4|TRBV6-2/TRBV6-3
CASSYSGTVNEKLFF
>TRBJ2-2|TRBV6-5
CASSPRLLGDTGELFF